These 24 T cell receptor beta chains came from one sample sequenced in a study of Graves' ophthalmopathy and Graves' hyperthyroidism. Amplification targeted the TCR beta CDR3 regions, with RNA transcripts as the source material. Second-round multiplex PCR followed a first-round RT-PCR using HTBI primers. Using its own MiXCR run on the multiplex PCR reads, TCRdb lists one record per CDR3 protein. The sample consists of 300,000 to 500,000 distinct CDR3 sequences, roughly 14% of them appearing once. Input material: peripheral blood. Receptor source: a woman in her late teens or twenties with stable Graves' hyperthyroidism.

The table lists this clonotype with many counts. The rearrangement uses TRBV19 and TRBJ2-6; D tentatively reads TRBD1 or TRBD2 (5 bases each). The CDR3 covers 17 residues. Germline lookup yields CDR1 LNHDA and CDR2 SQIVND (reference sequence). Trimming stripped 9 bases from V and 4 bases from J, with 22 bases between. The DNA for the CDR3 is TGTGCCAGCAACTTTTTCCTTGGGGGTACCGGGGCCAACGTCCTGACTTTC. Translating gives CASNFFLGGTGANVLTF.

This clonotype was observed at least ten times. The V call is TRBV10-3, the J call TRBJ2-7; 10 bases line up with TRBD1. V lost 3 bases and J lost 2; bases outside the gene matches: 4. Germline values: CDR1 ENHRY, CDR2 SYGVKD. The CDR3 totals 15 residues. CDR3 in DNA: TGTGCCATCAGTGACTCGGACAGGGGGGCCTACGAGCAGTACTTC. Its protein is CAISDSDRGAYEQYF.

At least ten counts were recorded for this clonotype. Mismatch with germline at one junction end may stem from a read error. The chain links TRBV6-2 or TRBV6-3 to TRBJ1-1; 7 positions match TRBD1. This CDR3 comprises 13 residues. Looked up from germline, CDR1 is MNHEY and CDR2 is SVGEGT. CDR3 in amino acids: CAGSYSGGTEAFF. Here the CDR3 DNA reads TGTGCCGGCAGTTACTCAGGGGGAACTGAAGCTTTCTTT.

This clonotype was recorded many times. This rearrangement joins TRBV7-2 to TRBJ1-2; 9 positions agree with TRBD1. The V and J ends lost 4 bases and 3 bases, in that order; junction bases with no gene match: 6. Looked up from germline, CDR1 is SGHTA and CDR2 is FQGNSA. This CDR3 region has 15 residues. The CDR3 protein is CASSWGQGMDYGYTF. CDR3 sequence (DNA): TGTGCCAGCAGCTGGGGACAGGGAATGGACTATGGCTACACCTTC.

The V call is TRBV5-1, the J call TRBJ2-7; 8 bases are a match to TRBD1. Germline V gene sequence: CDR1 SGHRS, CDR2 YFSETQ. The V segment lost 0 bases and the J segment 9 bases; nucleotides outside the gene matches: 8. The CDR3 runs to 14 residues. CDR3 nucleotides: TGCGCCAGCAGCTTGGAAGGACAGGGAAGAGCGCAGTACTTC. Protein sequence: CASSLEGQGRAQYF.

This clonotype was recorded a few times. J is TRBJ2-7 and V is TRBV18; 9 nucleotides align to TRBD1. The CDR3 has 15 amino acids. Looked up from germline, CDR1 is KGHSH and CDR2 is LQKENI. V lost 4 bases, J lost 2 bases, and 6 bases stayed unmatched. CDR3 coding DNA: TGTGCCAGCTCACAAGGGACAGGGTGGACCTACGAGCAGTACTTC. The encoded protein is CASSQGTGWTYEQYF.

The chain uses TRBV6-1 and TRBJ1-2; tentatively, D is TRBD1 (5 bases). The germline V and J ends were trimmed by 5 bases and 8 bases, with 12 bases remaining between them. In germline, CDR1 is MNHNS, CDR2 SASEGT. This CDR3 contains 12 residues. The CDR3 bases are TGTGCCAGCAGTCAAGGAGGGGCCGGCTACACCTTC. Translation: CASSQGGAGYTF.

This clonotype was recorded many times. The gene calls are TRBV27 and TRBJ1-2, with D possibly being TRBD1 (5 bases). The CDR3 contains 16 residues. V lost 10 bases and J 4 bases, leaving 25 bases between the germline ends. From germline, CDR1 is MNHEY and CDR2 SMNVEV (reference sequence). The CDR3 DNA follows: TGTGCCACCGCTGGGGCCGTTTTCCCCATAGTCTATGGCTACACCTTC. As protein: CATAGAVFPIVYGYTF.

This clonotype was seen at least ten times. V and J are TRBV19 and TRBJ1-1; D is unclear. Trimming shortened V by 5 bases and J by 10 bases, and 17 bases separated the two germline ends. This CDR3 contains 13 residues. Germline CDR1 LNHDA, CDR2 SQIVND (reference sequence). The CDR3 sequence: CASSFSGAAGAFF. The CDR3 nucleotides read TGTGCCAGTAGTTTTTCGGGTGCGGCGGGAGCTTTCTTT.

This clonotype came up many times. The chain combines TRBV7-3 with TRBJ2-5, with TRBD2 matching over 10 bases. This CDR3 is 17 amino acids long. After removal of 2 bases from V and 1 base from J, the junction contained 7 bases not matched to a gene. The germline V gene encodes CDR1 SGHTA and CDR2 FQGTGA. CDR3: CASSLEASGGLQETQYF. DNA for the CDR3: TGTGCCAGCAGCTTAGAGGCTAGCGGGGGCCTCCAAGAGACCCAGTACTTC.

This clonotype was found many times. This sequence joins TRBV25-1 and TRBJ2-2; D unclear. The germline gives CDR1 MGHDK, CDR2 SYGVNS. The CDR3 loop spans 14 amino acids. V was cut by 10 bases and J by 3 bases, with 15 bases left in between. CDR3 protein: CAMMGYRDTGELFF. The CDR3 coding sequence is TGTGCCATGATGGGGTATAGGGACACCGGGGAGCTGTTTTTT.

This clonotype has ten or more counts. The rearrangement links TRBV6-1 to TRBJ1-5; D is undetermined. Trimming took off 8 bases at V and 2 bases at J, with 10 bases between the two ends. The germline V gene has CDR1 MNHNS and CDR2 SASEGT. The CDR3 has 13 amino acids. CDR3 region: CASSVGGNQPQHF. CDR3 coding DNA: TGTGCCAGCTCGGTCGGTGGCAATCAGCCCCAGCATTTT.

This clonotype was detected ten times or more. The genes are TRBV4-2 and TRBJ1-2; TRBD1 might be the D (6 bases). Germline CDR1 reads LGHNA; CDR2 reads YNFKEQ. The CDR3 runs to 20 residues. Trimming took 1 base from V and 4 from J, leaving 28 bases between them. Written as DNA, the CDR3 is TGTGCCAGCAGCCAAGTTAGGCAGTCCACTCGAGGGGGGCCGCCCTATGGCTACACCTTC. This gives the protein CASSQVRQSTRGGPPYGYTF.

The rearrangement joins TRBV29-1 to TRBJ2-2; TRBD1 or TRBD2 may be the D gene (5 bases each). The CDR3 covers 15 residues. Germline V gene sequence: CDR1 SQVTM, CDR2 ANQGSEA. V lost 0 bases and J lost 4, with 12 bases in between. The CDR3 protein is CSVEDRVGPTGELFF. The CDR3 DNA follows: TGCAGCGTTGAAGATAGGGTGGGACCCACCGGGGAGCTGTTTTTT.

This clonotype was counted many times. The chain is built from TRBV11-3 and TRBJ1-1; D ambiguous. Trimming took off 3 bases at V and 7 bases at J, with 15 bases between the two ends. Germline CDR1 reads SGHNT; CDR2 reads YENEEA. The length of the CDR3 is 14 residues. The CDR3 DNA sequence: TGTGCCAGCAGCTTGGGCGGGTCGGAGGTTGAAGCTTTCTTT. This gives the protein CASSLGGSEVEAFF. The full variable domain, its missing parts supplied by reference TRBV11-3 and TRBJ1-1, is EAGVVQSPRYKIIEKKQPVAFWCNPISGHNTLYWYLQNLGQGPELLIRYENEEAVDDSQLPKDRFSAERLKGVDSTLKIQPAELGDSAVYLCASSLGGSEVEAFFGQGTRLTVV.

The chain combines TRBV6-1 with TRBJ2-5; no clear D. The germline V and J ends were trimmed by 5 bases and 7 bases, with 14 bases remaining between them. This CDR3 is 13 amino acids long. Germline values: CDR1 MNHNS, CDR2 SASEGT. The CDR3 protein is CASSTYPAGTQYF. As DNA, the CDR3 is TGTGCCAGCAGTACCTATCCCGCCGGGACCCAGTACTTC.

This clonotype was recorded many times. V and J are TRBV27 and TRBJ2-7, with D possibly being TRBD2 (7 bases). This CDR3 has 16 residues. Per the germline V gene, CDR1 is MNHEY and CDR2 is SMNVEV (reference sequence). V was shortened by 5 bases and J by 5 bases, with 22 bases between the two germline ends. The DNA of the CDR3 is TGTGCCAGCAGTCCGGGGGGCCCTCTCCCTCGGGACGAGCAGTACTTC. This codes for CASSPGGPLPRDEQYF.

This chain links TRBV2 with TRBJ2-3; D not resolved. CDR3 length: 14 residues. Germline assignment: CDR1 SNHLY and CDR2 FYNNEI. V was shortened by 7 bases and J by 2 bases, with 13 bases between the two germline ends. The CDR3 is CASTVTGLTDTQYF. CDR3 coding DNA: TGTGCCAGCACTGTGACGGGCCTCACAGATACGCAGTATTTT. Drawing the rest from reference TRBV2 and TRBJ2-3, the complete variable domain is EPEVTQTPSHQVTQMGQEVILRCVPISNHLYFYWYRQILGQKVEFLVSFYNNEISEKSEIFDDQFSVERPDGSNFTLKIRSTKLEDSAMYFCASTVTGLTDTQYFGPGTRLTVL.

The chain employs TRBV27 and TRBJ1-2; tentatively, D is TRBD1 (6 bases). The V end lost 5 bases, the J end lost 4 bases, and 14 bases lay between the germline ends. The CDR3 spans 14 residues. Germline CDR1 reads MNHEY; CDR2 reads SMNVEV (reference sequence). Written as DNA, the CDR3 is TGTGCCAGCAGTAGTGACAGGCGTCTCTATGGCTACACCTTC. Encoded protein: CASSSDRRLYGYTF.

This clonotype was seen ten or more times. The chain links TRBV6-1 to TRBJ2-4; TRBD1 is a possible D gene (7 bases). Germline lookup yields CDR1 MNHNS and CDR2 SASEGT. This CDR3 has 17 amino acids. Trimming took 5 bases from V and 6 from J, leaving 23 bases between them. As DNA, the CDR3 is TGTGCCAGCAGTCCGCAGGCCCGACAGGGAGGAGGAAACATTCAGTACTTC. This sequence encodes CASSPQARQGGGNIQYF.

This clonotype was detected ten times or more. The rearrangement joins TRBV12-3 or TRBV12-4 to TRBJ1-2; no clear D. The V end lost 6 bases, the J end lost 8 bases, and 19 bases lay between the germline ends. This CDR3 spans 14 amino acids. The CDR3 loop is CASSPTVPDGGYTF. The DNA for the CDR3 is TGTGCCAGCAGCCCTACGGTTCCGGACGGAGGCTACACCTTC.

This clonotype was recorded many times. This rearrangement joins TRBV20-1 to TRBJ1-5, with 12 bases aligning to TRBD1. Germline V lookup: CDR1 DFQATT, CDR2 SNEGSKA (reference sequence). V shed 3 bases, J shed 7 bases, and the junction held 4 bases outside the gene matches. This CDR3 contains 14 residues. The chain's CDR3 is CSARGDRGQQPQHF. CDR3 sequence (DNA): TGCAGTGCTAGGGGGGACAGGGGGCAACAGCCCCAGCATTTT.

This clonotype was seen at least ten times. The CDR3 reads CASSQAQIYNSPLHF. The CDR3, as DNA: TGTGCCAGCAGCCAGGCACAGATCTATAATTCACCCCTCCACTTT. The rearrangement uses TRBV25-1 and TRBJ1-6; D remains unclear. Germline loops: CDR1 MGHDK, CDR2 SYGVNS. The CDR3 sequence is 15 residues long. The V end lost 6 bases, the J end lost 3 bases, and 12 bases lay between the germline ends.

This clonotype was seen ten or more times. One junction end does not reproduce the germline sequence, and a read error may be involved. The chain combines TRBV6-5 with TRBJ2-5; the D gene is possibly TRBD2 (6 bases). Germline V gene sequence: CDR1 MNHEY, CDR2 SVGAGI. The CDR3 has 13 amino acids. For the CDR3, the DNA is TGTACCAGCAGTTACGGGGGTTGGGAGACCCAGTACTTC. The encoded protein is CTSSYGGWETQYF.